The present T cell receptor beta chain was sequenced within a study of cytomegalovirus exposure and HLA in healthy donors. Trimming took off 3 bases at V and 4 bases at J, with 7 bases between the two ends. Germline V gives CDR1 MNHEY, CDR2 SMNVEV (reference sequence). There are 14 residues in the CDR3. As concerns this clone: No antigen is known for it.

Vbeta (60) and Jbeta (13) primers were used in the PCR. Method: immunoSEQ multiplex PCR; TCRdb's copy keeps in-frame clones and lacks some. The sample has 190,000 or so clones; roughly three quarters are singletons. Study-level results: Per a prior analysis, the majority of TCR beta V segments were productive roughly 87% or roughly 30% of the time.

This clonotype originated in a male donor in good health and CMV-seropositive. Input material: PBMCs. The rearrangement joins TRBV27 to TRBJ2-6; D remains unclear. CDR3 DNA sequence: TGTGCCAGCAGTTTGGTTAGAGGGGCCAACGTCCTGACTTTC. The encoded protein is CASSLVRGANVLTF. The full variable domain, rest sourced from reference TRBV27 and TRBJ2-6, is EAQVTQNPRYLITVTGKKLTVTCSQNMNHEYMSWYRQDPGLGLRQIYYSMNVEVTDKGDVPEGYKVSRKEKRNFPLILESPSPNQTSLYFCASSLVRGANVLTFGAGSRLTVL.